This is a list of T cell receptor beta chains from one sample in a study of cytomegalovirus exposure and HLA in healthy donors. The repertoire was sequenced with immunoSEQ multiplex PCR; TCRdb's copy has only in-frame clones and lacks some. The repertoire holds about 160,000 clones, with approximately 70% as singletons. The specimen sequenced was PBMCs. The origin of the receptors is a woman under 30 in good health and CMV-seronegative. Both conserved end residues are part of each CDR3. Each record gives: V gene, J gene, CDR3 length, CDR3 protein.

TRBV7-6,TRBJ2-1,15,CASSLAWRGYNEQFF
TRBV9,TRBJ2-2,16,CASSVGGPGGTGELFF
TRBV19,TRBJ2-7,15,CASSMGRGHIYEQYF
TRBV13,TRBJ2-7,14,CASRSSGGLYEQYF
TRBV10-3,TRBJ1-5,13,CAIRETENQPQHF
TRBV27,TRBJ1-4,16,CASSFRTGGYNEKLFF
TRBV5-4,TRBJ1-3,14,CASSLFPAGNTIYF
TRBV7-9,TRBJ2-5,11,CASSIAWLVYF
TRBV28,TRBJ2-7,14,CASSLPGKGYEQYF
TRBV27,TRBJ2-7,14,CASSKTESSYEQYF
TRBV5-1,NA,14,CASSPSSGGAEQYF
TRBV5-1,TRBJ1-5,15,CASSLGGYSNQPQHF
TRBV5-1,TRBJ1-2,13,CASSMGTANGYTF
TRBV9,TRBJ2-5,16,CASSAPGLAGGKTQYF
TRBV11-2,TRBJ2-7,17,CASSPRTGGRSTYEQYF
TRBV7-6,TRBJ2-7,13,CASSAGQGGEQYF
TRBV27,TRBJ1-1,15,CASSFGDRLNTEAFF
TRBV2,TRBJ1-3,13,CASSERSGNTIYF
TRBV9,TRBJ2-7,15,CASSVGGGFTYEQYF